One and the same sample provided the 8 T cell receptor beta chains below, sequenced in a study of radiotherapy plus CTLA-4 blockade in lung cancer. This table comes from immunoSEQ multiplex PCR, and its TCRdb copy is limited to in-frame clones, with some not included. The profile shows 90,000 or so clones, about four fifths of them singletons. The specimen comprised peripheral blood, sampled from a patient treated with radiotherapy plus ipilimumab. The receptors originated from a human donor with non-small cell lung cancer who had stable disease on radiotherapy plus ipilimumab.

V usage is TRBV5-6 and J usage is TRBJ1-1, with D uncertain. The CDR3 has 15 residues. V lost 0 bases, J lost 0 bases, and 9 bases lay in between. The germline V gene encodes CDR1 SGHDT and CDR2 YYEEEE. The CDR3 reads CASSLEPALNTEAFF. DNA of the CDR3: TGTGCCAGCAGCTTGGAACCAGCTTTGAACACTGAAGCTTTCTTT.

The rearrangement links TRBV5-1 to TRBJ2-5, with TRBD1 matching over 12 bases. The CDR3 extends over 16 amino acids. V shed 2 bases, J shed 5 bases, and the junction held 7 bases outside the gene matches. Per the germline V gene, CDR1 is SGHRS and CDR2 is YFSETQ. In DNA, the CDR3 is TGCGCCAGCAGCTTCTCCGGGACAGGGGGCGGGGAGACCCAGTACTTC. Amino acid sequence: CASSFSGTGGGETQYF.

The CDR3, as DNA: TGTGCCAGCAGCCAACAGGGGGCCAAAAACATTCAGTACTTC. This sequence encodes CASSQQGAKNIQYF. The rearrangement joins TRBV6-5 to TRBJ2-4; 7 bases are a match to TRBD1. With 6 bases clipped from V and 1 base from J, the junction kept 3 bases outside the gene matches. The CDR3 runs 14 residues. Germline lookup yields CDR1 MNHEY and CDR2 SVGAGI.

Turning to this clone: This specimen includes other DNA sequences encoding the same CDR3. The V gene is TRBV2, the J gene TRBJ2-1; no definite D call. CDR1 is SNHLY and CDR2 is FYNNEI in the germline V gene. CDR3 length equals 13 residues. The ends were cut back, 4 bases at V and 13 bases at J, with 17 bases in the middle. The CDR3 sequence is CASSVLVGVEQFF. DNA of the CDR3: TGTGCCAGCAGTGTTCTGGTGGGTGTGGAACAGTTCTTC.

The V gene is TRBV30, the J gene TRBJ2-5; D is unclear. Germline V lookup: CDR1 GTSNPN, CDR2 SVGIG (reference sequence). Trimming took off 0 bases at V and 1 base at J, with 6 bases between the two ends. The CDR3 totals 13 residues. The CDR3 here is CAWSVWGQETQYF. Here the CDR3 DNA reads TGTGCCTGGAGTGTATGGGGCCAAGAGACCCAGTACTTC.

This clone has only a few counts. The V and J genes are TRBV20-1 and TRBJ1-1; D is uncertain. Germline CDR1 DFQATT, CDR2 SNEGSKA (reference sequence). With 4 bases removed from V and 1 base from J, the gap between germline ends came to 4 bases. The CDR3 has 11 residues. The CDR3 loop reads CSATGNTEAFF. The CDR3 bases are TGCAGTGCTACTGGGAACACTGAAGCTTTCTTT.

CDR3 nucleotides: TGCAGCGTCGGGCCTGAGGGGGCCGCCAGGGGCTACACCTTC. This gives the protein CSVGPEGAARGYTF. The chain carries TRBV29-1 and TRBJ1-2; 7 bases line up with TRBD1. Germline V gene lookup returns CDR1 SQVTM and CDR2 ANQGSEA. This CDR3 is 14 amino acids long. V lost 6 bases, J lost 8 bases, and 15 bases stayed unmatched.

The V call is TRBV19, the J call TRBJ2-2; TRBD2 is a possible D gene (6 bases). Germline CDR1 and CDR2: LNHDA and SQIVND (reference sequence). Trimming cost V 5 bases and J 7 bases, with 17 bases left between them. This CDR3 is 15 amino acids long. The chain's CDR3 is CASSPTGGWVGELFF. In DNA, the CDR3 is TGTGCCAGTAGTCCCACCGGGGGTTGGGTCGGGGAGCTGTTTTTT.